The rows below give T cell receptor beta chains drawn from one sample of a study of T cells in localized non-small cell lung cancer. Some clones are missing from TCRdb's copy, which holds only in-frame ones; the method was immunoSEQ multiplex PCR. Of under 70,000 clones in the sample, roughly 90% were seen once. The material sequenced was peripheral blood, taken before any cancer treatment. These receptors were taken from a woman aged 40 to 75 with stage I lung adenocarcinoma. The CDR3 runs from the conserved cysteine through the conserved F or W. A D gene is named only where the DNA matches it firmly. Size is stated for part of the rows, as once, few or many counts, or as a class when the clone is expanded.

. 16 . TRBJ2-7 TRBV11-2 CASSPIPGWGAGEQYF TGTGCCAGCAGCCCAATCCCCGGGTGGGGGGCAGGGGAGCAGTACTTC
once 16 TRBD2 TRBJ2-1 TRBV11-3 CASSPSTSGVNNEQFF TGTGCCAGCAGCCCCTCGACTAGCGGGGTTAACAATGAGCAGTTCTTC
. 10 . TRBJ2-1 TRBV20-1 CSARRNEQFF TGCAGTGCTAGGAGAAATGAGCAGTTCTTC
few 15 TRBD1 TRBJ1-4 TRBV7-2 CASSSQPGQDEKLFF TGTGCCAGCAGCTCTCAACCGGGACAGGATGAAAAACTGTTTTTT
. 16 TRBD2 TRBJ2-1 TRBV2 CASSGVAGATRDEQFF TGTGCCAGCAGTGGAGTAGCGGGGGCCACCAGGGATGAGCAGTTCTTC
. 15 TRBD2 TRBJ2-1 TRBV2 CASRVRGTSGPEQFF TGTGCCAGCAGGGTCCGAGGGACTAGCGGGCCTGAGCAGTTCTTC
. 13 . TRBJ2-2 TRBV30 CAGSDPNTGELFF TGTGCCGGTAGCGACCCGAACACCGGGGAGCTGTTTTTT
. 16 . TRBJ2-1 TRBV9 CASSVADRTFIDEQFF TGTGCCAGCAGCGTAGCAGACAGGACGTTTATCGATGAGCAGTTCTTC
. 16 TRBD1 TRBJ1-2 TRBV29-1 CSVDARQGGSDYGYTF TGCAGCGTTGACGCCCGACAGGGAGGTAGCGACTATGGCTACACCTTC
. 14 . TRBJ1-1 TRBV10-1 CASSDTRISNEAFF TGCGCCAGCAGTGACACACGTATCAGTAATGAAGCTTTCTTT
once 15 TRBD1 TRBJ1-6 TRBV7-3 CASSSNGRGRAPLHF TGTGCCAGCAGCTCAAACGGGAGGGGGCGAGCACCCCTCCACTTT
. 12 . TRBJ2-7 TRBV10-2 CASRPGGGEQYF TGCGCCTCTCGACCGGGGGGCGGCGAGCAGTACTTC
once 16 . TRBJ1-2 TRBV30 CAWSEPRVNYNYGYTF TGTGCCTGGAGTGAACCCAGGGTCAATTACAACTATGGCTACACCTTC
. 15 . TRBJ2-3 TRBV7-2 CASSLAGGRTDTQYF TGTGCCAGCAGCTTAGCGGGGGGAAGGACAGATACGCAGTATTTT
. 11 . TRBJ2-3 TRBV5-1 CASSFIDTQYF TGCGCCAGCAGCTTTATAGATACGCAGTATTTT
. 14 TRBD1 TRBJ1-1 TRBV11-1 CASSRGQASTEAFF TGTGCCAGCAGCCGTGGACAGGCCTCGACTGAAGCTTTCTTT
. 13 . TRBJ1-1 TRBV30 CAWIMDLSPEAFF TGTGCCTGGATTATGGACCTTTCCCCTGAAGCTTTCTTT
. 14 . TRBJ1-2 TRBV10-3 CAISDRTTNYGYTF TGTGCCATCAGTGATAGAACAACTAACTATGGCTACACCTTC
. 11 . TRBJ2-1 TRBV13 CASSYEREQFF TGTGCCAGCAGCTACGAGCGGGAGCAGTTCTTC
. 17 . TRBJ2-1 TRBV15 CATSRDTRPGVSNEQFF TGTGCCACCAGCAGAGATACCCGGCCAGGGGTGAGCAATGAGCAGTTCTTC
. 12 . TRBJ1-2 TRBV4-1 CASSYGLYGYTF TGCGCCAGCAGCTATGGCCTCTATGGCTACACCTTC
. 13 TRBD1 TRBJ1-2 TRBV30 CAWTVGGLHGYTF TGTGCCTGGACGGTAGGGGGCCTGCATGGCTACACCTTC
. 15 TRBD1 TRBJ1-5 TRBV7-9 CASSLAGTVNQPQHF TGTGCCAGCAGCTTAGCGGGGACAGTTAATCAGCCCCAGCATTTT
. 14 . TRBJ1-6 TRBV6-1 CASSGGVRNSPLHF TGTGCCAGCAGTGGGGGCGTCCGGAATTCACCCCTCCACTTT
. 13 TRBD1 TRBJ2-5 TRBV7-2 CASSFGQGRAQYF TGTGCCAGCAGCTTCGGACAGGGTAGGGCCCAGTACTTC
. 16 TRBD1 TRBJ1-4 TRBV11-2 CASSLGQGATNEKLFF TGTGCCAGCAGCTTGGGACAGGGGGCAACTAATGAAAAACTGTTTTTT
. 15 . TRBJ2-3 TRBV19 CASSNPAGSTDTQYF TGTGCCAGTAGTAACCCGGCGGGGAGCACAGATACGCAGTATTTT
. 14 TRBD2 TRBJ2-3 TRBV5-6 CASKGGYGTDTQYF TGTGCCAGCAAGGGAGGGTACGGCACAGATACGCAGTATTTT
. 13 . TRBJ1-1 TRBV2 CASSAGLNTEAFF TGTGCCAGCAGCGCAGGGTTGAACACTGAAGCTTTCTTT
. 12 . TRBJ1-2 TRBV11-2 CASSLGSYGYTF TGTGCCAGCAGCTTAGGTAGCTATGGCTACACCTTC
. 14 . TRBJ1-5 TRBV7-2 CASSSGGWVQPQHF TGTGCCAGCAGCTCCGGAGGGTGGGTTCAGCCCCAGCATTTT
. 17 TRBD1 TRBJ1-2 TRBV5-1 CASSLSGTGGASYGYTF TGCGCCAGCAGCTTATCCGGGACAGGGGGCGCCAGCTATGGCTACACCTTC
. 12 . TRBJ2-2 TRBV19 CASSVGTGELFF TGTGCCAGTAGTGTGGGCACCGGGGAGCTGTTTTTT
. 15 TRBD1 TRBJ1-1 TRBV7-8 CASSLKQGADTEAFF TGTGCCAGCAGCTTAAAACAGGGGGCCGACACTGAAGCTTTCTTT
. 17 TRBD2 TRBJ2-3 TRBV7-2 CASSLELAGGQTATQYF TGTGCCAGCAGCTTAGAACTAGCGGGGGGGCAGACCGCTACGCAGTATTTT
. 16 TRBD1 TRBJ2-3 TRBV13 CASSTTGGPSTDTQYF TGTGCCAGCAGCACCACAGGGGGACCTAGCACAGATACGCAGTATTTT
few 15 TRBD1 TRBJ1-1 TRBV9 CASSPETGASTEAFF TGTGCCAGCAGCCCCGAGACAGGGGCATCGACTGAAGCTTTCTTT
. 14 TRBD2 TRBJ2-3 TRBV18 CASSARLAPDTQYF TGTGCCAGCTCAGCCAGACTAGCTCCAGATACGCAGTATTTT
. 15 . TRBJ2-7 TRBV6-7 CASSYGLACSYEQYF TGTGCCAGCAGTTATGGTCTAGCGTGCTCCTACGAGCAGTACTTC
. 17 TRBD2 TRBJ2-3 TRBV19 CASSRLGLAGPPDTQYF TGTGCCAGTAGTAGACTGGGACTAGCGGGGCCGCCAGATACGCAGTATTTT
. 13 . TRBJ2-7 TRBV5-1 CASSLVREHEQYF TGCGCCAGCAGCTTGGTTAGGGAACACGAGCAGTACTTC
. 16 TRBD2 TRBJ2-5 TRBV4-2 CASSQSTSGGDETQYF TGTGCCAGCAGCCAGTCGACTAGCGGGGGGGACGAGACCCAGTACTTC
. 13 . TRBJ2-7 TRBV7-2 CASDTGGSYEQYF TGTGCCAGCGATACCGGGGGCTCCTACGAGCAGTACTTC
once 15 . TRBJ2-2 TRBV5-1 CASSLGTLNSGELFF TGCGCCAGCAGCCTCGGGACTTTAAACAGCGGGGAGCTGTTTTTT
. 11 . TRBJ1-1 TRBV7-2 CASSLATEAFF TGTGCCAGCAGCTTAGCGACTGAAGCTTTCTTT